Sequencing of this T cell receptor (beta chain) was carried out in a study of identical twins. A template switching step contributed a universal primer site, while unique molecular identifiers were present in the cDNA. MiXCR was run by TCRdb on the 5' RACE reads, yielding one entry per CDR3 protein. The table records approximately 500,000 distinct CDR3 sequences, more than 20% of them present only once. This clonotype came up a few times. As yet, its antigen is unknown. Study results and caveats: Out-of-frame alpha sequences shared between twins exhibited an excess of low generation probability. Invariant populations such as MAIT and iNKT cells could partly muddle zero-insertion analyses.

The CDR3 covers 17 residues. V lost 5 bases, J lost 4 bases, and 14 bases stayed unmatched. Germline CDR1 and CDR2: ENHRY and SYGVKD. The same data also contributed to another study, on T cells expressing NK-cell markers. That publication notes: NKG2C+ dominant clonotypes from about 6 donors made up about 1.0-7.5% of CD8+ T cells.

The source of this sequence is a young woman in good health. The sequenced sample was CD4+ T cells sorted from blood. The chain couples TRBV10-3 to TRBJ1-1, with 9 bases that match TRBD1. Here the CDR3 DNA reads TGTGCCATCAGTCCCGACAGGGGGTCTATGGGGGTCACTGAAGCTTTCTTT. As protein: CAISPDRGSMGVTEAFF.